This T cell receptor beta chain was found in a study of cytomegalovirus exposure and HLA in healthy donors. About the research overall: In an earlier analysis, around 100 million unique TCR beta sequences were found from some 180 million T cells. Overall study results and limits: Later work found that TCR association rates differed between HLA loci; DRB1 had the most and HLA-C the fewest.

As regards this clone: Its cognate antigen is unknown.

Those who donated were healthy bone marrow donors. Deletions cut 0 bases from V and 2 bases from J, with 14 bases between. CDR3 size: 16 residues. Germline values: CDR1 LGHNA, CDR2 YSLEER. PCR used 60 Vbeta primers and 13 Jbeta primers. TCRdb's copy holds only in-frame clones and misses some; the assay was immunoSEQ multiplex PCR. This table has around 130,000 clones, around 81% appearing once. V gene TRBV4-3 combines with J gene TRBJ2-7; no clear D. Sequenced material: PBMCs. The clonotype comes from a woman aged 45-59 years in good health and CMV-seronegative. The CDR3 DNA sequence: TGCGCCAGCAGCCAAGAACCCCGCAGTTCCCCCTACGAGCAGTACTTC. Its protein product is CASSQEPRSSPYEQYF.